This TCR beta chain was profiled in a study of glioma-infiltrating T cells after dendritic cell vaccination. Looking at the study overall: Patients received autologous tumor lysate-pulsed dendritic cell vaccination between about 2003 and 2013.

Primers: 60 V beta forward and 13 J beta reverse. Assay used: immunoSEQ multiplex PCR; TCRdb lists only in-frame clones, some missing. The sample includes a few thousand clones, over 85% of them seen just once. The CDR3 runs 19 residues. Looked up from germline, CDR1 is SGHVS and CDR2 is FQNEAQ. V trimming: 5 bases; J trimming: 2 bases; junction bases outside the gene matches: 19. Blood PBMC samples: pre-vaccination, two weeks post third vaccination, and at tumor progression. This chain links TRBV7-8 with TRBJ2-7; the match to TRBD1 covers 9 bases. The TCR was taken from a human donor with glioblastoma. This material consisted of blood, taken before dendritic cell vaccination. The CDR3, as DNA: TGTGCCAGCAGCCTCCCCCGCGAAGACAGGGGGTGGTACCCCTACGAGCAGTACTTC. This sequence encodes CASSLPREDRGWYPYEQYF.